This TCR beta chain is from a study of monozygotic twins with cystic fibrosis. Germline CDR1 and CDR2: GTSNPN and SVGIG (reference sequence). CDR3 size: 13 residues. The V and J ends lost 8 bases and 4 bases, in that order; junction bases with no gene match: 11. The assay was immunoSEQ multiplex PCR, and TCRdb's table has in-frame clones only and misses some. Among about 14,000 clones listed, 85% to 90% were seen once. Material: blood. The chain recombines TRBV30 with TRBJ2-7, with 7 bases aligning to TRBD1. The source of this sequence is a boy younger than 18 with cystic fibrosis. CDR3: CAGKGAGRYEQYF. In DNA, the CDR3 is TGTGCCGGCAAGGGGGCAGGGAGATACGAGCAGTACTTC.